Listed here are 25 T cell receptor beta chains from one sample, sequenced in a study of cytomegalovirus exposure and HLA in healthy donors. PCR primers comprised 60 Vbeta and 13 Jbeta primers. Only in-frame clones appear in the TCRdb table, and some are missing; sequencing was by immunoSEQ multiplex PCR. The sample comprises approximately 150,000 clones, almost 85% of which are singletons, and 1.9% rests with the top ten. The sample taken for sequencing was PBMCs. These receptors were collected from a woman in her thirties or forties in good health and CMV-seronegative.

As to this clone: A read error may account for a junction end that differs from germline. The chain employs TRBV9 and TRBJ1-6; 8 positions match TRBD1. The CDR3 consists of 16 residues. CDR1 and CDR2 (germline): SGDLS, YYNGEE. CDR3 residues: CASSKTPGGYDSPLHF. Written as DNA, the CDR3 is TGTGCCAGCAGCAAGACCCCAGGGGGCTATGATTCACCCCTCCACTTT.

A few counts support this clone. The rearrangement joins TRBV11-3 to TRBJ1-1; 9 positions match TRBD1. V was pared by 5 bases and J by 7 bases, with 5 bases of the junction left unmatched. Germline V gene lookup returns CDR1 SGHNT and CDR2 YENEEA. The CDR3 spans 13 residues. As DNA, the CDR3 is TGTGCCAGCAGCCTCGGACAGGGGAATGAAGCTTTCTTT. Protein sequence: CASSLGQGNEAFF.

The J gene is TRBJ2-1, the V gene TRBV9; D might be TRBD2 (5 bases). Germline values: CDR1 SGDLS, CDR2 YYNGEE. Trimming left V 0 bases short and J 0 bases short, with 19 bases between. The CDR3 length is 19 residues. CDR3 in amino acids: CASSVDQMTTMSSYNEQFF. The CDR3, as DNA: TGTGCCAGCAGCGTAGACCAAATGACTACTATGAGCTCCTACAATGAGCAGTTCTTC. Together with reference TRBV9 and TRBJ2-1, the CDR3 gives the full variable domain: DSGVTQTPKHLITATGQRVTLRCSPRSGDLSVYWYQQSLDQGLQFLIQYYNGEERAKGNILERFSAQQFPDLHSELNLSSLELGDSALYFCASSVDQMTTMSSYNEQFFGPGTRLTVL.

The chain couples TRBV18 to TRBJ1-3; D remains unclear. V lost 2 bases and J lost 5, with 7 bases in between. This CDR3 is 13 amino acids long. Germline-derived CDR1 and CDR2 are KGHSH and LQKENI. The CDR3 is CASSPSERNTIYF. The DNA for the CDR3 is TGTGCCAGCTCACCATCGGAGAGAAACACCATATATTTT. The full variable domain, its missing parts supplied by reference TRBV18 and TRBJ1-3, is NAGVMQNPRHLVRRRGQEARLRCSPMKGHSHVYWYRQLPEEGLKFMVYLQKENIIDESGMPKERFSAEFPKEGPSILRIQQVVRGDSAAYFCASSPSERNTIYFGEGSWLTVV.

The chain has TRBV28 and TRBJ1-5; possible D gene TRBD1, 5 bases. Germline values: CDR1 MDHEN, CDR2 SYDVKM. CDR3 length: 16 amino acids. Trimming stripped 3 bases from V and 1 base from J, with 13 bases between. CDR3 sequence (DNA): TGTGCCAGCAGTTTGCGGACATGGGCGAGCAATCAGCCCCAGCATTTT. It translates to CASSLRTWASNQPQHF.

J is TRBJ2-1 and V is TRBV4-3, with 7 nucleotides matching TRBD2. This CDR3 is 17 amino acids long. Trimming cost V 0 bases and J 8 bases; bases outside gene matches: 13. From germline, CDR1 is LGHNA and CDR2 YSLEER. DNA of the CDR3: TGCGCCAGCAGCCAAGATAAGTTGGCGGGAGAAGCGGATGAGCAGTTCTTC. Its translation: CASSQDKLAGEADEQFF.

This chain joins TRBV4-1 and TRBJ1-5, with 9 bases aligning to TRBD1. The CDR3 contains 15 residues. Germline V gene lookup returns CDR1 MGHRA and CDR2 YSYEKL. J lost 7 bases, V lost 3 bases, and 7 bases had no gene match. CDR3: CASSHPGQGGQPQHF. The CDR3 DNA is TGCGCCAGCAGCCATCCGGGACAGGGAGGCCAGCCCCAGCATTTT.

This clone was observed a handful of times. The chain links TRBV9 to TRBJ1-2, with 7 bases matching TRBD1. Germline V CDR1 and CDR2: SGDLS, YYNGEE. This CDR3 has 14 amino acids. Trimming cost V 4 bases and J 5 bases; bases outside gene matches: 8. The CDR3 here is CASSTRTGEYGYTF. In nucleotides, the CDR3 is TGTGCCAGCAGCACCAGGACAGGAGAGTATGGCTACACCTTC. The complete variable domain, with remaining parts taken from reference TRBV9 and TRBJ1-2, reads DSGVTQTPKHLITATGQRVTLRCSPRSGDLSVYWYQQSLDQGLQFLIQYYNGEERAKGNILERFSAQQFPDLHSELNLSSLELGDSALYFCASSTRTGEYGYTFGSGTRLTVV.

This clone has a single count. The chain employs TRBV2 and TRBJ2-2; TRBD2 aligns across 9 bases. This CDR3 spans 15 amino acids. Germline assignment: CDR1 SNHLY and CDR2 FYNNEI. Trimming cost V 4 bases and J 0 bases; bases outside gene matches: 0. Written as DNA, the CDR3 is TGTGCCAGCAGTGTAGCGGGAGCGAACACCGGGGAGCTGTTTTTT. Encoded protein: CASSVAGANTGELFF.

The chain has TRBV19 and TRBJ1-5; D call uncertain. V was clipped by 11 bases and J by 4 bases, with 18 bases between them. This CDR3 is built from 14 residues. Germline CDR1 reads LNHDA; CDR2 reads SQIVND (reference sequence). CDR3 amino acids: CAVQSGMGNQPQHF. The CDR3 nucleotides are TGTGCCGTACAGTCGGGGATGGGGAATCAGCCCCAGCATTTT.

This chain joins TRBV19 and TRBJ2-1, with 14 bases lining up with TRBD2. Germline values: CDR1 LNHDA, CDR2 SQIVND (reference sequence). The J segment lost 10 bases and the V segment lost 9 bases, leaving 5 bases of the junction unmatched. The length of the CDR3 is 13 residues. This CDR3 is CASRLAGGEEQFF. For the CDR3, the DNA is TGTGCCAGCCGACTAGCGGGAGGGGAGGAGCAGTTCTTC.

This chain connects TRBV9 to TRBJ2-1; a weak D match, TRBD1 (5 bases). V was cut by 4 bases and J by 2 bases, with 22 bases left in between. CDR3 length equals 18 residues. Germline V gene data show CDR1 as SGDLS and CDR2 as YYNGEE. The CDR3: CASSHRGPGTTTYNEQFF. CDR3 sequence (DNA): TGTGCCAGCAGCCATAGGGGCCCCGGAACTACCACCTACAATGAGCAGTTCTTC.

The rearrangement joins TRBV29-1 to TRBJ2-1; 8 nucleotides align to TRBD2. V trimming: 0 bases; J trimming: 7 bases; junction bases outside the gene matches: 11. CDR1 and CDR2 from the germline V gene are SQVTM and ANQGSEA. This CDR3 has 16 amino acids. CDR3 DNA: TGCAGCGTTGAAGATCGAGGGACTAGAGTCAGAAATGAGCAGTTCTTC. It translates to CSVEDRGTRVRNEQFF.

The chain carries TRBV5-1 and TRBJ2-3; possibly TRBD2 for D (5 bases). Germline V gene data show CDR1 as SGHRS and CDR2 as YFSETQ. With 0 bases removed from V and 4 bases from J, the gap between germline ends came to 12 bases. The CDR3 loop spans 15 amino acids. Written as DNA, the CDR3 is TGCGCCAGCAGCTTGGCCCGGGGTATTGCAGATACGCAGTATTTT. Amino acid sequence: CASSLARGIADTQYF.

The gene calls are TRBV11-2 and TRBJ2-3, with 11 bases lining up with TRBD2. V lost 5 bases and J lost 3; bases outside the gene matches: 7. Germline loops: CDR1 SGHAT, CDR2 FQNNGV. The CDR3 is made up of 16 amino acids. The CDR3 sequence: CASSPRLAGRTDTQYF. The CDR3 nucleotides read TGTGCCAGCAGCCCCCGACTAGCGGGACGTACAGATACGCAGTATTTT.

The V and J genes are TRBV6-4 and TRBJ2-7; D unresolved. The germline V and J ends were trimmed by 10 bases and 4 bases, with 23 bases remaining between them. CDR1 and CDR2 (germline): MRHNA, SNTAGT. The CDR3 length is 15 residues. In nucleotides, the CDR3 is TGTGCCACCCCTTTTGATTGGCGGCGCCGGTACGAGCAGTACTTC. It yields the protein CATPFDWRRRYEQYF.

The chain carries TRBV18 and TRBJ1-1; D unresolved. Looked up from germline, CDR1 is KGHSH and CDR2 is LQKENI. This CDR3 is built from 14 residues. V was clipped by 2 bases and J by 1 base, with 8 bases between them. The CDR3 region has the DNA TGTGCCAGCTCACCAAATACCAGGAACACTGAAGCTTTCTTT. Translated, it gives CASSPNTRNTEAFF.

Only one count was recorded for this clone. The chain uses TRBV27 and TRBJ2-7; 7 positions agree with TRBD2. Germline CDR1 is MNHEY and CDR2 is SMNVEV (reference sequence). V shed 8 bases and J 3 bases; nucleotides not matched to a gene: 4. The CDR3 length is 12 residues. CDR3 loop: CASGRELYEQYF. The CDR3 coding sequence is TGTGCCAGCGGGCGGGAGCTCTACGAGCAGTACTTC.

The V gene is TRBV4-2, the J gene TRBJ2-1; D is uncertain. V was trimmed by 6 bases and J by 8 bases, leaving 14 bases between them. Germline assignment: CDR1 LGHNA and CDR2 YNFKEQ. The CDR3 has 13 residues. Here the CDR3 reads CASRAVDGDEQFF. In DNA form, the CDR3 reads TGTGCCAGCAGGGCAGTTGATGGAGATGAGCAGTTCTTC.

The V gene is TRBV5-6, the J gene TRBJ2-7; 14 bases map to TRBD2. This CDR3 comprises 15 residues. Germline V lookup: CDR1 SGHDT, CDR2 YYEEEE. V was pared by 4 bases and J by 7 bases, with 7 bases of the junction left unmatched. CDR3 amino acids: CASSIPGLAGEEQYF. The CDR3 DNA reads as TGTGCCAGCAGCATACCGGGACTAGCGGGAGAAGAGCAGTACTTC.

The chain combines TRBV28 with TRBJ1-5, with a tentative D call TRBD1 (5 bases). Per the germline V gene, CDR1 is MDHEN and CDR2 is SYDVKM. Trimming shortened V by 3 bases and J by 6 bases, and 12 bases separated the two germline ends. The length of the CDR3 is 14 residues. In nucleotides, the CDR3 is TGTGCCAGCAGTTTCCGGGGGAATGTTCAGCCCCAGCATTTT. Protein product: CASSFRGNVQPQHF. The variable domain in full, with the rest retrieved from reference TRBV28 and TRBJ1-5, is DVKVTQSSRYLVKRTGEKVFLECVQDMDHENMFWYRQDPGLGLRLIYFSYDVKMKEKGDIPEGYSVSREKKERFSLILESASTNQTSMYLCASSFRGNVQPQHFGDGTRLSIL.

In nucleotides, the CDR3 is TGCGCCAGCAGCCAACGGACAGGGGGAAACTACGAGCAGTACTTC. This sequence encodes CASSQRTGGNYEQYF. The chain couples TRBV4-3 to TRBJ2-7, with 10 bases fitting TRBD1. The V gene end was trimmed by 2 bases and the J gene end by 3 bases; junction bases not matched to a gene: 4. This CDR3 is built from 15 residues. Germline CDR1 and CDR2: LGHNA and YSLEER.

This clone turned up a few times. The V gene is TRBV6-5, the J gene TRBJ2-6; 8 bases are shared with TRBD2. Germline trimming cut 8 bases from V and 1 base from J; bases unmatched to any gene: 4. This CDR3 contains 15 residues. CDR1 and CDR2 (germline): MNHEY, SVGAGI. The CDR3 loop is CASLAGGSGANVLTF. The CDR3 DNA is TGTGCCAGCTTGGCGGGAGGATCTGGGGCCAACGTCCTGACTTTC.

As regards this clone: Additional DNA sequences in this sample encode the identical CDR3. The gene calls are TRBV5-5 and TRBJ2-3; 8 bases are shared with TRBD1. CDR3 length equals 16 residues. After removal of 2 bases from V and 4 bases from J, the junction contained 9 bases not matched to a gene. Germline V CDR1 and CDR2: SGHKS, YYEKEE (reference sequence). CDR3 nucleotide sequence: TGTGCCAGCAGCTTAGGTACAGGGGGTGGCCCAGATACGCAGTATTTT. It translates to CASSLGTGGGPDTQYF.

The rearrangement uses TRBV4-3 and TRBJ1-6; D gene uncertain. V was cut by 0 bases and J by 1 base, with 16 bases left in between. CDR3 size: 19 residues. Per the germline V gene, CDR1 is LGHNA and CDR2 is YSLEER. Here the CDR3 reads CASSQDILGTRSYNSPLHF. CDR3 nucleotides: TGCGCCAGCAGCCAAGATATATTAGGCACGAGGTCCTATAATTCACCCCTCCACTTT.